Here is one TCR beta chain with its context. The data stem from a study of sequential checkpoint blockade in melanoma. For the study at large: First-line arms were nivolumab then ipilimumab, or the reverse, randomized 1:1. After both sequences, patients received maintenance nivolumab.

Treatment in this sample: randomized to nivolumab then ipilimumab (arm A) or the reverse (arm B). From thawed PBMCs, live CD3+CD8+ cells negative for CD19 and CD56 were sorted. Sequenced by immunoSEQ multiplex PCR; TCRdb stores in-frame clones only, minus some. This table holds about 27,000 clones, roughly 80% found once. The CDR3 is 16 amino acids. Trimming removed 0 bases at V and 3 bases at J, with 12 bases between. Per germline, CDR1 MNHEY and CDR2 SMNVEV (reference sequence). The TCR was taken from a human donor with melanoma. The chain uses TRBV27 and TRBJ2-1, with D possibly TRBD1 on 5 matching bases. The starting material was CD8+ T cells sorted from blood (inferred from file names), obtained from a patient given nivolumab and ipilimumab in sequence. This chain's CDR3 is CASSLSGASHYNEQFF. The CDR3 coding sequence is TGTGCCAGCAGTTTATCTGGGGCTAGTCACTACAATGAGCAGTTCTTC.